This record covers a single T cell receptor beta chain. The data were obtained in a study of siplizumab effects on memory and regulatory T cells. Trimming took 4 bases from V and 6 from J, leaving 13 bases between them. The CDR3 is 13 amino acids. Germline lookup yields CDR1 SGHNT and CDR2 YYREEE (reference sequence). Here immunoSEQ multiplex PCR was the method, and the copy in TCRdb shows in-frame clones only, minus some. The sample consists of 50,000 to 75,000 clones, roughly 97% of them appearing once. The TCR sequence derives from a human donor in good health. The source material was naive CD8+ T cells sorted from blood. The chain links TRBV5-4 to TRBJ1-1; D gene ambiguous. The CDR3 is CASSPAHGAEAFF. DNA for the CDR3: TGTGCCAGCAGCCCCGCGCATGGTGCTGAAGCTTTCTTT.